The T cell receptor beta chain described here comes from a study of T cell changes during pregnancy in multiple sclerosis. Sequencing used immunoSEQ multiplex PCR; TCRdb keeps in-frame clones, though not all of them. The repertoire includes about 23,000 clones, approximately 86% of them detected once, and roughly 1% sits in the top ten. The specimen comprised CD4+ T cells from peripheral blood mononuclear cells, sampled in the first trimester of pregnancy. This receptor was obtained from a female donor in good health, enrolled as a control in a pregnancy study.

CDR3 in DNA: TGTGCCAGCAGTAGACAGGGGACCTACGAGCAGTACTTC. Its translation: CASSRQGTYEQYF. The V and J genes are TRBV27 and TRBJ2-7; 8 bases are a match to TRBD1. Losses at the gene ends were 5 bases for V and 2 bases for J; bases not matched to a gene: 2. Per the germline V gene, CDR1 is MNHEY and CDR2 is SMNVEV (reference sequence). The CDR3 covers 13 residues.